These 25 T cell receptor beta chains were all obtained from the same sample, sequenced in a study of identical twins. TCRdb reprocessed the 5' RACE reads with MiXCR, giving one entry per CDR3 protein. The table lists 700,000 or so distinct CDR3 sequences, less than 25% of them singletons. This sample was shared with a second study, whose subject was T cells expressing NK-cell markers.

Material for sequencing was PBMCs. The receptors were sampled from a woman aged 18-35 years in good health.

This chain uses TRBV4-3 with TRBJ2-1; 9 bases are a match to TRBD2. Looked up from germline, CDR1 is LGHNA and CDR2 is YSLEER. Trimming at V came to 3 bases and at J to 3 bases, leaving 3 bases not matched to a gene. CDR3 length: 15 residues. CDR3 nucleotides: TGCGCCAGCAGCCATAGCGGGAGACTCTACAATGAGCAGTTCTTC. Its translation is CASSHSGRLYNEQFF.

The chain combines TRBV20-1 with TRBJ2-5; D is perhaps TRBD1 (5 bases). The CDR3 is 11 amino acids. Germline CDR1 is DFQATT and CDR2 is SNEGSKA (reference sequence). V dropped 7 bases and J dropped 5 bases, with 11 bases sitting between them. The CDR3, as DNA: TGCAGTGTGCAGGGTGATGAGACCCAGTACTTC. It translates to CSVQGDETQYF.

The V gene is TRBV10-3, the J gene TRBJ2-7; tentative D call: TRBD2 (5 bases). Trimming removed 6 bases at V and 3 bases at J, with 18 bases between. Germline V gene sequence: CDR1 ENHRY, CDR2 SYGVKD. The CDR3 consists of 15 residues. The CDR3, as DNA: TGTGCCATCAGAGGAGGACCCCGAGGGAACTACGAGCAGTACTTC. It yields the protein CAIRGGPRGNYEQYF.

This clonotype was found a few times. The genes are TRBV12-3 or TRBV12-4 and TRBJ2-1, with 7 bases aligning to TRBD2. The CDR3 has 15 residues. J gave up 10 bases and V 5 bases, and 14 bases lay outside the gene matches. In DNA form, the CDR3 reads TGTGCCAGCAGTCTCGCGGGAGCCTCTCGGCGGGAGCAGTTCTTC. Protein product: CASSLAGASRREQFF.

The V call is TRBV20-1, the J call TRBJ2-4; D may correspond to TRBD1 or TRBD2 (5 bases each). CDR1 is DFQATT, CDR2 SNEGSKA, per germline (reference sequence). With 3 bases removed from V and 1 base from J, the gap between germline ends came to 13 bases. This CDR3 has 15 residues. The DNA of the CDR3 is TGCAGTGCTAGTGGGGGAAAGGTTGCCAAAAACATTCAGTACTTC. This encodes CSASGGKVAKNIQYF.

This clonotype has more than one count but fewer than ten. This chain uses TRBV4-2 with TRBJ2-7; 7 bases are a match to TRBD1. The CDR3 is 16 amino acids. From germline, CDR1 is LGHNA and CDR2 YNFKEQ. The ends lost 2 bases at V and 7 bases at J; junction bases unmatched: 14. CDR3 sequence: CASSQYGEGAAAEQYF. CDR3 bases: TGTGCCAGCAGCCAATACGGCGAGGGGGCCGCTGCTGAGCAGTACTTC.

V gene TRBV5-1 combines with J gene TRBJ2-1; the D is unclear. V lost 4 bases to trimming and J lost 4 bases, with 15 bases between them. The CDR3 totals 15 residues. CDR1 SGHRS and CDR2 YFSETQ come from the germline V gene. CDR3 nucleotide sequence: TGCGCCAGCAGCGCCAGACTTGACCTGTACAATGAGCAGTTCTTC. It yields the protein CASSARLDLYNEQFF.

This clonotype was seen a handful of times. This chain connects TRBV5-1 to TRBJ2-7; D unresolved. Trimming pared 0 bases from V and 2 bases from J, leaving 21 bases between. There are 18 residues in the CDR3. CDR1 and CDR2 from the germline V gene are SGHRS and YFSETQ. CDR3 bases: TGCGCCAGCAGCTTGGGCCTCTCGATTGGCCGCCTAGCCTACGAGCAGTACTTC. It yields the protein CASSLGLSIGRLAYEQYF. Full variable domain (outside the CDR3, taken from reference TRBV5-1 and TRBJ2-7): KAGVTQTPRYLIKTRGQQVTLSCSPISGHRSVSWYQQTPGQGLQFLFEYFSETQRNKGNFPGRFSGRQFSNSRSEMNVSTLELGDSALYLCASSLGLSIGRLAYEQYFGPGTRLTVT.

The CDR3 sequence: CSARQRLAQPWEQYF. The CDR3 DNA follows: TGCAGTGCCCGTCAACGCCTAGCCCAACCGTGGGAGCAGTACTTC. V usage is TRBV20-1 and J usage is TRBJ2-7, with D maybe TRBD2 (5 bases). The V and J ends lost 6 bases and 7 bases respectively, with 25 bases between them. Germline CDR1 reads DFQATT; CDR2 reads SNEGSKA (reference sequence). CDR3 length: 15 residues.

The table lists this clonotype with a few counts. The gene calls are TRBV5-1 and TRBJ2-3; weak D call: TRBD2 (5 bases). Germline V CDR1 and CDR2: SGHRS, YFSETQ. The CDR3 covers 14 residues. V lost 1 base to trimming and J lost 8 bases, with 14 bases between them. CDR3 residues: CASSLSEGVGTQYF. The CDR3 nucleotides are TGCGCCAGCAGCTTGAGTGAGGGTGTGGGTACGCAGTATTTT.

This clonotype was seen more than once but under ten times. This sequence joins TRBV9 and TRBJ2-5; 10 bases map to TRBD2. Germline trimming cut 0 bases from V and 2 bases from J; bases unmatched to any gene: 4. This CDR3 is 16 amino acids long. Germline CDR1 is SGDLS and CDR2 is YYNGEE. The CDR3 protein is CASSVAPAGGQETQYF. DNA of the CDR3: TGTGCCAGCAGCGTAGCTCCAGCGGGAGGGCAAGAGACCCAGTACTTC.

This chain joins TRBV5-1 and TRBJ2-7; 7 bases line up with TRBD1. The CDR3 has 16 residues. J lost 6 bases, V lost 0 bases, and 12 bases had no gene match. Per the germline V gene, CDR1 is SGHRS and CDR2 is YFSETQ. CDR3 coding DNA: TGCGCCAGCAGCTTGGAATTTAATGAGGGGGCGCGCGAGCAGTACTTC. It encodes CASSLEFNEGAREQYF. Looking up the rest from reference TRBV5-1 and TRBJ2-7 gives the full variable domain: KAGVTQTPRYLIKTRGQQVTLSCSPISGHRSVSWYQQTPGQGLQFLFEYFSETQRNKGNFPGRFSGRQFSNSRSEMNVSTLELGDSALYLCASSLEFNEGAREQYFGPGTRLTVT.

This chain connects TRBV7-6 to TRBJ2-1, with D possibly being TRBD1 or TRBD2 (6 bases each). The CDR3 loop spans 14 amino acids. Trimming shortened V by 3 bases and J by 10 bases, and 16 bases separated the two germline ends. Germline V gives CDR1 SGHVS, CDR2 FNYEAQ. CDR3 sequence reads: CASSLGSGAREQFF. The CDR3 DNA is TGTGCCAGCAGCTTGGGGTCGGGGGCTCGGGAGCAGTTCTTC.

This rearrangement joins TRBV27 to TRBJ1-5, with D possibly being TRBD1 (5 bases). The V end lost 0 bases, the J end lost 5 bases, and 11 bases lay between the germline ends. The germline V gene encodes CDR1 MNHEY and CDR2 SMNVEV (reference sequence). This CDR3 has 15 amino acids. The DNA for the CDR3 is TGTGCCAGCAGTTTATCGGGGGGGGGATATCAGCCCCAGCATTTT. Protein sequence: CASSLSGGGYQPQHF.

The CDR3 reads CATSDRQGSDTQYF. The CDR3 DNA follows: TGTGCCACCAGTGATCGACAGGGATCAGATACGCAGTATTTT. The chain couples TRBV24-1 to TRBJ2-3; 7 bases are shared with TRBD1. The CDR3 consists of 14 residues. The V segment lost 3 bases and the J segment 4 bases; nucleotides outside the gene matches: 3. Germline V CDR1 and CDR2: KGHDR, SFDVKD.

V is TRBV10-3 and J is TRBJ2-7; D is perhaps TRBD2 (5 bases). Deletions cut 7 bases from V and 5 bases from J, with 15 bases between. CDR1 is ENHRY, CDR2 SYGVKD, per germline. CDR3 length: 13 residues. CDR3 in amino acids: CAITAASPNEQYF. CDR3 nucleotide sequence: TGTGCCATCACAGCGGCTAGCCCCAACGAGCAGTACTTC.

The rearrangement joins TRBV25-1 to TRBJ2-1, with 10 nucleotides matching TRBD2. Germline assignment: CDR1 MGHDK and CDR2 SYGVNS. The CDR3 spans 15 residues. J gave up 5 bases and V 5 bases, and 6 bases lay outside the gene matches. The CDR3: CASSLTSGIHNEQFF. The CDR3 DNA reads as TGTGCCAGCAGTTTAACTAGCGGGATCCACAATGAGCAGTTCTTC.

V is TRBV29-1 and J is TRBJ2-7; weak D call: TRBD1 (5 bases). The CDR3 runs to 15 residues. V was trimmed by 3 bases and J by 3 bases, leaving 18 bases between them. Germline loops: CDR1 SQVTM, CDR2 ANQGSEA. The CDR3 sequence: CSVDRQGQGIYEQYF. The CDR3 DNA sequence: TGCAGCGTTGACCGACAAGGGCAGGGCATCTACGAGCAGTACTTC.

This sequence joins TRBV7-9 and TRBJ2-5, with D perhaps matching TRBD1 (6 bases). Germline V gives CDR1 SEHNR, CDR2 FQNEAQ (reference sequence). V was trimmed by 5 bases and J by 5 bases, leaving 15 bases between them. The CDR3 is 14 amino acids. The DNA for the CDR3 is TGTGCCAGCAGCCTAGGGACATCTCTCGAGACCCAGTACTTC. Amino acid sequence: CASSLGTSLETQYF.

This chain connects TRBV7-3 to TRBJ2-3; TRBD2 matches 10 bases. V was pared by 0 bases and J by 10 bases, with 7 bases of the junction left unmatched. Germline V gene data show CDR1 as SGHTA and CDR2 as FQGTGA. This CDR3 contains 15 residues. The CDR3 region has the DNA TGTGCCAGCAGCTTAACAGCGGGGGGGCTTGAAGCGCAGTATTTT. Encoded protein: CASSLTAGGLEAQYF. Variable domain in full (rest from reference TRBV7-3 and TRBJ2-3): GAGVSQTPSNKVTEKGKYVELRCDPISGHTALYWYRQSLGQGPEFLIYFQGTGAADDSGLPNDRFFAVRPEGSVSTLKIQRTERGDSAVYLCASSLTAGGLEAQYFGPGTRLTVL.

The rearrangement links TRBV5-5 to TRBJ2-4; D tentatively reads TRBD1 or TRBD2 (5 bases each). Germline V gives CDR1 SGHKS, CDR2 YYEKEE (reference sequence). CDR3 size: 13 residues. Trimming left V 4 bases short and J 8 bases short, with 13 bases between. This CDR3 is CASSPFRGDIQYF. CDR3 coding DNA: TGTGCCAGCAGCCCCTTTCGAGGGGACATTCAGTACTTC.

This clonotype has a handful of counts. The chain is built from TRBV10-3 and TRBJ1-1; 9 nucleotides line up with TRBD1. The junction had 11 bases not matched to a gene; V was cut back by 10 bases and J by 5 bases. The CDR3 is made up of 14 amino acids. From germline, CDR1 is ENHRY and CDR2 SYGVKD. The CDR3 DNA is TGTGCCACCTTAAAAACAGGGGGCCGGACTGAAGCTTTCTTT. Residues: CATLKTGGRTEAFF.

The chain links TRBV3-1 to TRBJ1-2; TRBD1 matches 9 bases. The V segment lost 7 bases and the J segment 8 bases; nucleotides outside the gene matches: 11. CDR1 and CDR2 from the germline V gene are LGHDT and YNNKEL (reference sequence). The CDR3 is made up of 14 amino acids. DNA of the CDR3: TGTGCCAGCATCCTCACAGGGGGCGCAGAAGGCTACACCTTC. It encodes CASILTGGAEGYTF. The complete variable domain, with remaining parts taken from reference TRBV3-1 and TRBJ1-2, reads DTAVSQTPKYLVTQMGNDKSIKCEQNLGHDTMYWYKQDSKKFLKIMFSYNNKELIINETVPNRFSPKSPDKAHLNLHINSLELGDSAVYFCASILTGGAEGYTFGSGTRLTVV.

This chain uses TRBV27 with TRBJ2-7; 7 positions agree with TRBD2. The CDR3 consists of 14 residues. Germline V gene lookup returns CDR1 MNHEY and CDR2 SMNVEV (reference sequence). Trimming at V came to 6 bases and at J to 0 bases, leaving 5 bases not matched to a gene. This chain's CDR3 is CASRRDYTSYEQYF. As DNA, the CDR3 is TGTGCCAGCAGACGGGACTACACCTCCTACGAGCAGTACTTC.

This clonotype was counted many times. The J gene is TRBJ2-3, the V gene TRBV6-5; 8 bases match TRBD2. In germline, CDR1 is MNHEY, CDR2 SVGAGI. Trimming at V came to 2 bases and at J to 0 bases, leaving 10 bases not matched to a gene. CDR3 length equals 18 residues. The CDR3 DNA sequence: TGTGCCAGCAGTTACCTTCGGGGGGGTAGCGGGAGCACAGATACGCAGTATTTT. This translates into CASSYLRGGSGSTDTQYF.